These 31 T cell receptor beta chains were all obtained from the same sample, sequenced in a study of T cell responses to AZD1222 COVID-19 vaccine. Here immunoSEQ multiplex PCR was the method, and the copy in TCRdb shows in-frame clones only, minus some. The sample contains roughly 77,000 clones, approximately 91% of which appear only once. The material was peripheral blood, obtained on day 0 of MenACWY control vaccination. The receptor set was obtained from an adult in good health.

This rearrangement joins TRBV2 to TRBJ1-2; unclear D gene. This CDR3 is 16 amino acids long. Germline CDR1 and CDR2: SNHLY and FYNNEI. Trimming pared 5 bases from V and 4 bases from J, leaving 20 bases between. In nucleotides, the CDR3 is TGTGCCAGCAGTCCATCTTACGCGAGGGTTTCCTATGGCTACACCTTC. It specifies CASSPSYARVSYGYTF.

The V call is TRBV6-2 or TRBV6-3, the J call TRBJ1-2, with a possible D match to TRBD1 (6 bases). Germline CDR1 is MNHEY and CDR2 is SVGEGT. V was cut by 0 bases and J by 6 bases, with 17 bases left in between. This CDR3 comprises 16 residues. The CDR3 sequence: CASSYSDGGRENGYTF. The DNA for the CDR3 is TGTGCCAGCAGTTACTCGGATGGGGGGCGGGAGAATGGCTACACCTTC.

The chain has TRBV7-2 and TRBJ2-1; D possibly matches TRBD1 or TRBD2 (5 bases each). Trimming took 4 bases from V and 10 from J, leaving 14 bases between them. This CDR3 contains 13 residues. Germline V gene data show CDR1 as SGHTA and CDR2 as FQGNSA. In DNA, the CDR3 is TGTGCCAGCAGCTCGACCCCGAGGGGAGAGCAGTTCTTC. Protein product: CASSSTPRGEQFF.

The CDR3 DNA reads TGTGCCAGCAGTGAGGGACAGCTCTATGGCTACACCTTC. Its translation: CASSEGQLYGYTF. The chain carries TRBV2 and TRBJ1-2; 7 bases fit TRBD1. J was trimmed by 4 bases and V by 3 bases; bases with no gene match: 2. Germline loops: CDR1 SNHLY, CDR2 FYNNEI. This CDR3 comprises 13 residues.

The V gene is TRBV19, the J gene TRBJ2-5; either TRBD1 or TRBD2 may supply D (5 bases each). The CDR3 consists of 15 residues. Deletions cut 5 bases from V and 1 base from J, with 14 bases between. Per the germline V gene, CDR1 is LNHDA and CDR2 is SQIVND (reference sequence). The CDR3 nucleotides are TGTGCCAGTAGTGGCCCCCGGGGCCGCCAAGAGACCCAGTACTTC. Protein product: CASSGPRGRQETQYF.

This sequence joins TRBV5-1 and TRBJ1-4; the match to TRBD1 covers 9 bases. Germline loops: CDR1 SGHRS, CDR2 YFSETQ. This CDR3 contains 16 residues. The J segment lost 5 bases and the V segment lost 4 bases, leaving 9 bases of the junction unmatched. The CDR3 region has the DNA TGCGCCAGCAGCGGGGGACAGGGCGCAGGAAATGAAAAACTGTTTTTT. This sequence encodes CASSGGQGAGNEKLFF.

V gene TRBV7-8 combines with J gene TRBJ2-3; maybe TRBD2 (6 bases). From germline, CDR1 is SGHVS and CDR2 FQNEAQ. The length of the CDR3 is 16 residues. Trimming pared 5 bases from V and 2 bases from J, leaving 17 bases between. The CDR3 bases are TGTGCCAGCAGCCTACGGGCCCCGGGAGCCACAGATACGCAGTATTTT. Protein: CASSLRAPGATDTQYF.

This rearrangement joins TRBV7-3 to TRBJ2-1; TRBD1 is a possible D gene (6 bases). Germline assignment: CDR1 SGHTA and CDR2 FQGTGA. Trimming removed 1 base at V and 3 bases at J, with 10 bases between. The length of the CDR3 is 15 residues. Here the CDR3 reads CASSLNPGVYNEQFF. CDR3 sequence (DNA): TGTGCCAGCAGCTTAAATCCAGGGGTCTACAATGAGCAGTTCTTC.

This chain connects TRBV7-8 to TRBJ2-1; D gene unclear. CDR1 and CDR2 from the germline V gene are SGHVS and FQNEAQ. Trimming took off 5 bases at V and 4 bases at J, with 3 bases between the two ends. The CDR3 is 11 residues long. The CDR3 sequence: CASSTYNEQFF. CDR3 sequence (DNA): TGTGCCAGCAGCACTTACAATGAGCAGTTCTTC.

CDR3 DNA sequence: TGTGCCAGCAGCGTAGCACAGGGGGGGAGCACAGATACGCAGTATTTT. Its translation is CASSVAQGGSTDTQYF. The chain employs TRBV9 and TRBJ2-3; D possibly corresponds to TRBD1 (8 bases). The CDR3 totals 16 residues. V was clipped by 0 bases and J by 0 bases, with 11 bases between them. Germline V lookup: CDR1 SGDLS, CDR2 YYNGEE.

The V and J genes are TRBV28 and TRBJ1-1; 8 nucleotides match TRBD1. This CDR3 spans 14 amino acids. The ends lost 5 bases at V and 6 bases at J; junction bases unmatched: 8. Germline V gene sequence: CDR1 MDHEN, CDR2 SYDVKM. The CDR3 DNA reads TGTGCCAGCAGTCCCCCGGACAGGGCGGCTGAAGCTTTCTTT. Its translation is CASSPPDRAAEAFF.

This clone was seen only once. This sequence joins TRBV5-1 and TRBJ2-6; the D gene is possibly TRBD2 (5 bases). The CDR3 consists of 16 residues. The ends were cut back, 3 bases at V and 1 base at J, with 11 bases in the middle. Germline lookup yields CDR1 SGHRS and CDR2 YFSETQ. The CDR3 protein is CASSSDGVSGANVLTF. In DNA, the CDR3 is TGCGCCAGCAGCTCGGACGGGGTGTCTGGGGCCAACGTCCTGACTTTC.

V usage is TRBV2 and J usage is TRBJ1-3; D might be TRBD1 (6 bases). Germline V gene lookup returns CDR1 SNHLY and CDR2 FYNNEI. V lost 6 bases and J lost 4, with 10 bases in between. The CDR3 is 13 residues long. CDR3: CASSLGQGNTIYF. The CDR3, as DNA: TGTGCCAGCAGCCTGGGACAAGGAAACACCATATATTTT.

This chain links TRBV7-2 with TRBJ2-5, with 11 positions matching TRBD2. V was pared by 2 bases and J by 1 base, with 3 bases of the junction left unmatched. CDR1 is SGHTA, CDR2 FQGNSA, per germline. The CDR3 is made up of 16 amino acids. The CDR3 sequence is CASSLSTSGGQETQYF. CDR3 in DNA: TGTGCCAGCAGCTTATCAACTAGCGGGGGCCAAGAGACCCAGTACTTC. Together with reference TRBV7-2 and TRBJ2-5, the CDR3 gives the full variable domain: GAGVSQSPSNKVTEKGKDVELRCDPISGHTALYWYRQSLGQGLEFLIYFQGNSAPDKSGLPSDRFSAERTGGSVSTLTIQRTQQEDSAVYLCASSLSTSGGQETQYFGPGTRLLVL.

The CDR3 sequence: CASSRRQESNQPQHF. As DNA, the CDR3 is TGTGCCAGCAGTCGCCGACAGGAGAGCAATCAGCCCCAGCATTTT. The V and J genes are TRBV6-5 and TRBJ1-5; possibly TRBD1 for D (6 bases). The germline V gene has CDR1 MNHEY and CDR2 SVGAGI. The CDR3 has 15 amino acids. Trimming shortened V by 5 bases and J by 1 base, and 12 bases separated the two germline ends.

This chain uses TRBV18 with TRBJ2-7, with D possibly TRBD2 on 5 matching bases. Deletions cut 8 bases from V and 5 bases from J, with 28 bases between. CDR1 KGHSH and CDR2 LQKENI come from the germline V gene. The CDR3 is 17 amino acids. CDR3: CASNPSGGAMPPNEQYF. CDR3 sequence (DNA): TGTGCCAGCAACCCATCCGGAGGAGCCATGCCGCCAAACGAGCAGTACTTC.

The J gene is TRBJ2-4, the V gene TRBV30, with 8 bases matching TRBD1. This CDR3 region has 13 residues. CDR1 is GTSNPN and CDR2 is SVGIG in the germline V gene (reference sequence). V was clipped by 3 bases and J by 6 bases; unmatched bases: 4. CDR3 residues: CAWRGQGLNIQYF. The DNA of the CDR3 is TGTGCCTGGAGAGGACAGGGATTAAACATTCAGTACTTC.

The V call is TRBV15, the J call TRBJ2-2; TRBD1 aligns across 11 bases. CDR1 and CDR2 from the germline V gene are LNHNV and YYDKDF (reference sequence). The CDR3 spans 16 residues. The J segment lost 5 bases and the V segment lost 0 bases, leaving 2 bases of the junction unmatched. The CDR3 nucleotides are TGTGCCACCAGCAGAGAGGGACAGGGGGTAACCGGGGAGCTGTTTTTT. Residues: CATSREGQGVTGELFF. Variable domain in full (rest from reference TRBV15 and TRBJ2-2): DAMVIQNPRYQVTQFGKPVTLSCSQTLNHNVMYWYQQKSSQAPKLLFHYYDKDFNNEADTPDNFQSRRPNTSFCFLDIRSPGLGDTAMYLCATSREGQGVTGELFFGEGSRLTVL.

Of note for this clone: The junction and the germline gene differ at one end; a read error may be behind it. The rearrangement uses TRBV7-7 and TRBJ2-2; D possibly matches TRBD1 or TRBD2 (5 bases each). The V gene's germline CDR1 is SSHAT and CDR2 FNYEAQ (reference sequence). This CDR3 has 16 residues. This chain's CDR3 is CASSLEAWGPTGELFF. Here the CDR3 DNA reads TGTGCTAGCAGCTTAGAGGCTTGGGGACCCACCGGGGAGCTGTTTTTT.

The CDR3 here is CASSQRTSGGRETQYF. Written as DNA, the CDR3 is TGTGCCAGCAGCCAACGTACTAGCGGGGGGCGGGAGACCCAGTACTTC. The chain is built from TRBV3-1 (or the pseudogene TRBV3-2) and TRBJ2-5; 12 bases line up with TRBD2. The germline CDR1 and CDR2 sequences are LGHDT and YNNKEL (reference sequence). Germline trimming cut 2 bases from V and 5 bases from J; bases unmatched to any gene: 6. This CDR3 has 16 residues.

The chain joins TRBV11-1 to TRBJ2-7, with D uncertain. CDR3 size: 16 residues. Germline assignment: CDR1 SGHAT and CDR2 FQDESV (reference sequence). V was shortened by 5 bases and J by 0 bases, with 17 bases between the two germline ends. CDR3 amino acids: CASSTRSGESSYEQYF. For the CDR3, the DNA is TGTGCCAGCAGCACCAGATCTGGCGAAAGCTCCTACGAGCAGTACTTC.

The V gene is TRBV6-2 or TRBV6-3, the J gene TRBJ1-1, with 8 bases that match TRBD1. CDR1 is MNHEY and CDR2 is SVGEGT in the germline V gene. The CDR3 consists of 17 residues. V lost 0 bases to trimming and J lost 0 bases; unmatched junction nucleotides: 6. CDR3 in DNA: TGTGCCAGCAGTTACTCGACGAGACAGGGGATGAACACTGAAGCTTTCTTT. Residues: CASSYSTRQGMNTEAFF.

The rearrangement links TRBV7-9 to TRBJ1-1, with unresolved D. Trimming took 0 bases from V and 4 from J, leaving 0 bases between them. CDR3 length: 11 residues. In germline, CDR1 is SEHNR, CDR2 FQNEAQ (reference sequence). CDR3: CASSLATEAFF. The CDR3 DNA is TGTGCCAGCAGCTTAGCCACTGAAGCTTTCTTT. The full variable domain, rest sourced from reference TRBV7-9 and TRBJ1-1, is DTGVSQNPRHKITKRGQNVTFRCDPISEHNRLYWYRQTLGQGPEFLTYFQNEAQLEKSRLLSDRFSAERPKGSFSTLEIQRTEQGDSAMYLCASSLATEAFFGQGTRLTVV.

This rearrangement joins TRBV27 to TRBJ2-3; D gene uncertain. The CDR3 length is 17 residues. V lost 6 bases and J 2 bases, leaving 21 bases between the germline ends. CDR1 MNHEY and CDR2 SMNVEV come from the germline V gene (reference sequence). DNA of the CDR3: TGTGCCAGCAGGCCGGAACCTCGGAATCCATACACAGATACGCAGTATTTT. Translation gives CASRPEPRNPYTDTQYF.

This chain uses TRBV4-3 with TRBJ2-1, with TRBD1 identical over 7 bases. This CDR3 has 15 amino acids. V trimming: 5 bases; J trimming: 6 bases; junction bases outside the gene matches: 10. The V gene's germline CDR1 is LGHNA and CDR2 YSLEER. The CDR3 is CASSIDRDPFNEQFF. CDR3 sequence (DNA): TGCGCCAGCAGCATCGACAGGGATCCCTTCAATGAGCAGTTCTTC.

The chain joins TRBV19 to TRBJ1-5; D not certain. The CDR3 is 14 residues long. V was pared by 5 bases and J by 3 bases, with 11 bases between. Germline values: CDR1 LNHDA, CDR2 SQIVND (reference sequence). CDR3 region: CASSLRWVNQPQHF. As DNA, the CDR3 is TGTGCCAGTAGTCTCCGCTGGGTCAATCAGCCCCAGCATTTT.

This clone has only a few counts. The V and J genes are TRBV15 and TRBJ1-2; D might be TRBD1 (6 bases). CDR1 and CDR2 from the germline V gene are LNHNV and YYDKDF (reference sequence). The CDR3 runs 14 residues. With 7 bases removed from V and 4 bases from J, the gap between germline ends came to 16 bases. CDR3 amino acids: CATKSGGRGYGYTF. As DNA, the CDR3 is TGTGCCACCAAGTCCGGGGGGCGTGGCTATGGCTACACCTTC.

The CDR3 region has the DNA TGTGCCAGCAGCCCAAGACTAGTACTCCGAAATGAGCAGTTCTTC. Translated: CASSPRLVLRNEQFF. V usage is TRBV5-6 and J usage is TRBJ2-1; tentative D call: TRBD2 (6 bases). Trimming left V 4 bases short and J 7 bases short, with 18 bases between. The CDR3 sequence is 15 residues long. Germline loops: CDR1 SGHDT, CDR2 YYEEEE.

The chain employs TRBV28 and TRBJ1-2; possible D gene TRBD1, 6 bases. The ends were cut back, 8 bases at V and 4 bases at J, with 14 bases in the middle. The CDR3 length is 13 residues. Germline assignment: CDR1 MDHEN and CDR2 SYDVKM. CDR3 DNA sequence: TGTGCCAGCCAGAAGGGAGGGGGCTATGGCTACACCTTC. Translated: CASQKGGGYGYTF.

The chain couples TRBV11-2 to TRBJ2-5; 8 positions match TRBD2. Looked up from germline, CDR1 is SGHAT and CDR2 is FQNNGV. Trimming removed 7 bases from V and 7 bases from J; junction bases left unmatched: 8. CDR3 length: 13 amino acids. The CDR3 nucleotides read TGTGCCAGCACCCCAAACAGCGGGGGGACCCAGTACTTC. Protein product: CASTPNSGGTQYF.

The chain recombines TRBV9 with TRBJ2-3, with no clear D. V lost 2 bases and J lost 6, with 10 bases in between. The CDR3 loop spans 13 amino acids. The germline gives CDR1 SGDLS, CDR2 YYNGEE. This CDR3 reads CASSVETRDTQYF. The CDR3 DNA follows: TGTGCCAGCAGCGTGGAGACTCGGGATACGCAGTATTTT.